Listed here are 10 T cell receptor beta chains from one sample, sequenced in a study of blood T cells in healthy people across ages. The use of a sample-barcoded 5' primer and a J-beta primer mix characterized a second PCR of about 7 to 12 cycles. TCRdb reanalysed the 5' RACE reads using MiXCR and keeps one entry per CDR3 protein. Of about 670,000 distinct CDR3 sequences in the sample, 40% to 45% were seen once. The sequenced material came from blood. The receptors here all came from a man older than 75 in good health.

This clonotype was detected a few times. The gene calls are TRBV3-1 and TRBJ2-5; D may be TRBD2 (6 bases). Germline CDR1 and CDR2: LGHDT and YNNKEL (reference sequence). Deletions cut 1 base from V and 9 bases from J, with 18 bases between. The CDR3 is 15 residues long. As DNA, the CDR3 is TGTGCCAGCAGCCAAGGATGGGACTCCTCGAAGGCCCAGTACTTC. Protein product: CASSQGWDSSKAQYF.

A few counts support this clonotype. The rearrangement links TRBV7-2 to TRBJ2-5; D unclear. Trimming removed 2 bases at V and 7 bases at J, with 8 bases between. Per the germline V gene, CDR1 is SGHTA and CDR2 is FQGNSA. The CDR3 has 12 amino acids. The CDR3 region is CASSLTPRTQYF. The CDR3, as DNA: TGTGCCAGCAGCTTAACCCCTCGGACCCAGTACTTC.

This clonotype has more than one count but fewer than ten. The chain recombines TRBV20-1 with TRBJ2-3, with a tentative D call TRBD1 (6 bases). Deletions cut 6 bases from V and 3 bases from J, with 10 bases between. Germline V CDR1 and CDR2: DFQATT, SNEGSKA (reference sequence). The CDR3 length is 12 residues. This CDR3 reads CSAQRGTDTQYF. CDR3 coding DNA: TGCAGTGCCCAGAGGGGGACAGATACGCAGTATTTT.

The CDR3 sequence is CATSDDRLVNEQFF. CDR3 nucleotides: TGTGCCACCAGTGATGACCGACTAGTAAATGAGCAGTTCTTC. The chain links TRBV24-1 to TRBJ2-1, with D possibly matching TRBD2 (6 bases). Trimming removed 3 bases from V and 7 bases from J, with 12 bases in between. The CDR3 runs to 14 residues. Germline-derived CDR1 and CDR2 are KGHDR and SFDVKD.

The chain joins TRBV21-1 to TRBJ2-7; the tabulated D call, TRBD2, remains unverified against the DNA. TRBV21-1 is a listed pseudogene. The CDR3 is 13 amino acids. CDR3 in DNA: TGTGCTAAGGCTAGCGGGAGCACCTACGAGCAGTACTTC. It yields the protein CAKASGSTYEQYF.

The rearrangement joins TRBV3-1 to TRBJ2-1, with D maybe TRBD1 (6 bases). The CDR3 is 14 residues long. V lost 4 bases and J 6 bases, leaving 13 bases between the germline ends. Germline CDR1 and CDR2: LGHDT and YNNKEL (reference sequence). CDR3 loop: CASSPQGYGNEQFF. CDR3 nucleotides: TGTGCCAGCAGCCCCCAGGGGTACGGCAATGAGCAGTTCTTC.

V is TRBV20-1 and J is TRBJ1-1, with D possibly being TRBD1 (5 bases). The germline gives CDR1 DFQATT, CDR2 SNEGSKA (reference sequence). V gave up 5 bases and J gave up 3 bases, with 13 bases separating them. The CDR3 is 13 amino acids. The CDR3 region has the DNA TGCAGTGCTCTCCAGGGTTCGTACACTGAAGCTTTCTTT. Translated: CSALQGSYTEAFF.

V is TRBV27 and J is TRBJ2-3; D unresolved. The CDR3 has 16 amino acids. Trimming removed 1 base from V and 1 base from J, with 12 bases in between. CDR1 and CDR2 (germline): MNHEY, SMNVEV (reference sequence). The CDR3 bases are TGTGCCAGCAGTTTATTACCCTCAGTACGCACAGATACGCAGTATTTT. Its translation: CASSLLPSVRTDTQYF.

In its sample, this clonotype was seen once. The chain links TRBV7-9 to TRBJ2-1; D is perhaps TRBD2 (5 bases). The CDR3 sequence is 17 residues long. The germline V gene has CDR1 SEHNR and CDR2 FQNEAQ (reference sequence). Trimming removed 2 bases from V and 6 bases from J, with 20 bases in between. As DNA, the CDR3 is TGTGCCAGCAGCTTACCGGTTGTCGGAGGAAGGGCCAATGAGCAGTTCTTC. Amino acids: CASSLPVVGGRANEQFF.

The chain is built from TRBV6-2 or TRBV6-3 and TRBJ1-5, with D possibly TRBD1 on 5 matching bases. V was pared by 0 bases and J by 7 bases, with 10 bases between. CDR1 and CDR2 from the germline V gene are MNHEY and SVGEGT. The CDR3 consists of 14 residues. The CDR3 region has the DNA TGTGCCAGCAGTTACTCGGTGCAGGGCCAGCCCCAGCATTTT. This encodes CASSYSVQGQPQHF.